A selection of T cell receptor beta chains follows, all from one sample in a study of blood T cell repertoires in COVID-19. Some clones are missing from TCRdb's copy, which holds only in-frame ones; the method was immunoSEQ multiplex PCR. The sample lists around 270,000 clones; around 83% were seen once. Input material: peripheral blood. The receptor source for this set is a woman between 40 and 55 years old who had recovered from COVID-19. Both conserved end residues are part of each CDR3. The order of the fields is J gene, V gene, CDR3 length, D gene, clone size, CDR3 protein, CDR3 DNA. The D gene is left open where the match is weak. For some rows the clone size is stated as once, few or many, or as a class when expanded; others skip it.

>TRBJ2-3|TRBV5-5|14|.|.
CASSRTERTDTQYF
TGTGCCAGCAGCCGGACAGAGCGCACAGATACGCAGTATTTT
>TRBJ1-5|TRBV27|19|.|.
CASSSSAATGVYSNQPQHF
TGTGCCAGCAGTTCGTCGGCCGCAACGGGAGTTTATAGCAATCAGCCCCAGCATTTT
>TRBJ1-2|TRBV28|14|.|.
CASSLPGGLDGYTF
TGTGCCAGCAGTCTCCCCGGGGGGCTGGATGGCTACACCTTC
>TRBJ2-7|TRBV19|15|.|.
CASSPGGQGIHEQYF
TGTGCCAGTAGCCCGGGAGGACAGGGAATCCACGAGCAGTACTTC
>TRBJ2-7|TRBV6-5|14|TRBD1|.
CASRTGTGDYEQYF
TGTGCCAGCAGGACCGGGACAGGGGACTACGAGCAGTACTTC
>TRBJ2-7|TRBV5-6|13|.|.
CASSLTGRDEQYF
TGTGCCAGCAGCTTGACAGGTAGAGACGAGCAGTACTTC
>TRBJ2-1|TRBV19|15|.|.
CASSPLGKSYNEQFF
TGTGCCAGTAGTCCCCTAGGAAAATCCTACAATGAGCAGTTCTTC
>TRBJ1-2|TRBV13|15|TRBD1|.
CASSLGTAKLNGYTF
TGTGCCAGCAGCCTCGGGACAGCCAAATTGAATGGCTACACCTTC
>TRBJ1-6|TRBV10-3|15|.|few
CAISAEDRDNSPLHF
TGTGCCATCTCAGCCGAGGACAGAGATAATTCACCCCTCCACTTT
>TRBJ2-7|TRBV5-1|16|TRBD2|.
CASSLNSGDGTYEQYF
TGCGCCAGCAGCTTGAATAGCGGGGACGGAACCTACGAGCAGTACTTC
>TRBJ2-5|TRBV11-3|12|.|.
CASSFAGETQYF
TGTGCCAGCAGCTTCGCCGGAGAGACCCAGTACTTC
>TRBJ2-3|TRBV15|16|.|.
CATSRGPGISTDTQYF
TGTGCCACCAGCAGAGGCCCGGGGATAAGCACAGATACGCAGTATTTT
>TRBJ1-1|TRBV12-3/TRBV12-4|13|.|.
CASWGGRGTEAFF
TGTGCCAGTTGGGGGGGGCGCGGGACTGAAGCTTTCTTT
>TRBJ2-6|TRBV19|15|TRBD1|.
CASIAGTAGANVLTF
TGTGCCAGCATCGCCGGGACAGCCGGGGCCAACGTCCTGACTTTC
>TRBJ2-2|TRBV7-9|17|.|.
CASSLGALALITGELFF
TGTGCCAGCAGCTTAGGAGCTTTAGCGTTAATCACCGGGGAGCTGTTTTTT
>TRBJ1-2|TRBV2|13|TRBD1|once
CASSPGQGYGYTF
TGTGCCAGCAGCCCGGGACAGGGATACGGCTACACCTTC
>TRBJ1-1|TRBV5-1|13|.|once
CASSLGRDSEAFF
TGCGCCAGCAGCTTGGGGCGGGACTCTGAAGCTTTCTTT
>TRBJ2-2|TRBV5-1|15|TRBD1|.
CASSSTGFGTGELFF
TGCGCCAGCAGCTCGACAGGGTTCGGCACCGGGGAGCTGTTTTTT
>TRBJ2-7|TRBV5-1|14|TRBD1|.
CASSEDRGAYEQYF
TGCGCCAGCAGCGAGGACAGGGGAGCCTACGAGCAGTACTTC
>TRBJ1-5|TRBV7-9|13|.|once
CASGAQGNQPQHF
TGTGCCAGCGGGGCGCAGGGCAATCAGCCCCAGCATTTT
>TRBJ2-1|TRBV20-1|11|.|few
CSARQGYEQFF
TGCAGTGCTAGACAGGGCTATGAGCAGTTCTTC
>TRBJ1-4|TRBV6-5|14|TRBD1|.
CASNPTGGDEKLFF
TGTGCCAGCAACCCAACAGGGGGCGATGAAAAACTGTTTTTT